The rows below give T cell receptor beta chains drawn from one sample of a study of blood T cell repertoires in COVID-19. Generated by immunoSEQ multiplex PCR, the TCRdb table keeps only in-frame clones and is missing some. The table includes a few hundred thousand clones, approximately 89% detected once. Sequencing used peripheral blood. The receptor source for this set is a woman aged 30 to 39 who had recovered from COVID-19. The CDR3 runs from the conserved cysteine through the conserved F or W. Where a row states a size, it is once, few, many or the class of an expanded clone; other rows omit it.

TRBJ1-2 | TRBV5-1 | - | CASSLAAGSSYGYTF
TRBJ1-5 | TRBV5-6 | - | CASSPRGLSQPQHF
TRBJ1-6 | TRBV7-9 | - | CASSSPLTGTPLHF
TRBJ2-3 | TRBV7-2 | - | CASSWSGGAPDTQYF
TRBJ2-1 | TRBV30 | - | CAWSPGGSYNEQFF
TRBJ1-1 | TRBV14 | once | CASSQDLGGRFLEAFF
TRBJ2-3 | TRBV29-1 | - | CSVVVGGAGDTQYF
TRBJ2-7 | TRBV27 | - | CASSPNPGQHRYEQYF
TRBJ1-3 | TRBV7-2 | - | CASSRVTGLSGNTIYF
TRBJ1-3 | TRBV28 | - | CASSFRSGRDTIYF
TRBJ2-7 | TRBV19 | - | CASRGQASPSYEQYF
TRBJ1-5 | TRBV19 | - | CASSIGTTWDQPQHF